This TCR beta chain was found in a study of T-cell memory formation after mild COVID-19. Study background: For the most part, TCR clusters were specific to one donor. Study outcomes and limitations: Shrinking CD4+ clones resided mostly in CM and EM, and CD8+ ones in EMRA.

In this sample, this clonotype turned up a few times. As yet, its antigen is unknown. This CDR3 has 15 residues. Germline lookup yields CDR1 SGHVS and CDR2 FQNEAQ. V was cut by 5 bases and J by 1 base, with 12 bases left in between. TCRdb reanalysed the 5' RACE reads using MiXCR and keeps one entry per CDR3 protein. The table records 410,000 or so distinct CDR3 sequences, 20% to 25% of them present only once. The chain carries TRBV7-8 and TRBJ1-5, with D perhaps TRBD1 (6 bases). The sequence was collected from an adult woman who had mild COVID-19 (a few samples of this study predate the infection). Cell type and time point are not known. Sequenced sample: PBMCs or a T cell subset sorted from them (not recorded which). DNA for the CDR3: TGTGCCAGCAGCACGACAGGAGTAAGCAATCAGCCCCAGCATTTT. Translation: CASSTTGVSNQPQHF.